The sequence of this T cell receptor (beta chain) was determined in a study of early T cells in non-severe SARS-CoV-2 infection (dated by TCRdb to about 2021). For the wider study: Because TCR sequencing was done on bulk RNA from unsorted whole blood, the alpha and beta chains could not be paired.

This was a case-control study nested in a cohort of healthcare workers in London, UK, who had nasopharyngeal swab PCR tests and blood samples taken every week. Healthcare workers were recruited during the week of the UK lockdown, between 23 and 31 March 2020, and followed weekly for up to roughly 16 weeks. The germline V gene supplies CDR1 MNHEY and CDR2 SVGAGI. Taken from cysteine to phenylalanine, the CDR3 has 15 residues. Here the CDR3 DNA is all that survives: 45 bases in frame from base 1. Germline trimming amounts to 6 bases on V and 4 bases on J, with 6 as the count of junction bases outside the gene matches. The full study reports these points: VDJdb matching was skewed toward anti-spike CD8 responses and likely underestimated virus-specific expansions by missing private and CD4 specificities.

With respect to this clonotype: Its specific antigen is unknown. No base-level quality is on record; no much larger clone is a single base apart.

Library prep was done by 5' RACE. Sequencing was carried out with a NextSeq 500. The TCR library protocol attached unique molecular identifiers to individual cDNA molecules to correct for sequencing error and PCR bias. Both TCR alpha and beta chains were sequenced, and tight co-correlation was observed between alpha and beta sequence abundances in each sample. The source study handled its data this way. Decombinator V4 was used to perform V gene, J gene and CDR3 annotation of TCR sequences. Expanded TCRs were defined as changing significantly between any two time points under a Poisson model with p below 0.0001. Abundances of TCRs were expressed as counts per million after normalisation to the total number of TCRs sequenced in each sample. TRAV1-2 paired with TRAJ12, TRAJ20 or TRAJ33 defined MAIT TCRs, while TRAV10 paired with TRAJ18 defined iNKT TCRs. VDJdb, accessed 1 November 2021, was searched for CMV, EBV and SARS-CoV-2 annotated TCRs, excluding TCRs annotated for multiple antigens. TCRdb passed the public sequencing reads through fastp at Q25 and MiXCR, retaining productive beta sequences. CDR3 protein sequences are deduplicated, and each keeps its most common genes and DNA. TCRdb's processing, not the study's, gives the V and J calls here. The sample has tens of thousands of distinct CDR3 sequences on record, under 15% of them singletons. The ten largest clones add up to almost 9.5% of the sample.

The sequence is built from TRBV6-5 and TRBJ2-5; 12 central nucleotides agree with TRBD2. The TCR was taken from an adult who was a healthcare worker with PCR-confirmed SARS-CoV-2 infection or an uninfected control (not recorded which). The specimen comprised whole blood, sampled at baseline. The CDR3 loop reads CASSRGLAGRETQYF. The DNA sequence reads TGTGCCAGCAGCCGCGGACTAGCGGGAAGAGAGACCCAGTACTTC.